These 23 T cell receptor beta chains were all obtained from the same sample, sequenced in a study of a mutant IDH1 vaccine in newly diagnosed glioma. The data were produced by immunoSEQ multiplex PCR, yet TCRdb's version contains in-frame clones alone and is incomplete. The table shows 25,000 to 30,000 clones, with roughly 80% occurring only once. Sample time point: week 23, last vaccination. All doses held 300 ug of mutant IDH1 20-mer peptide, with topical imiquimod. These receptors have no identified antigens. Sequences were derived from PBMCs, sampled from a glioma patient whose treatment included an IDH1 peptide vaccine. The source of these receptors is a woman in her thirties with glioma.

V usage is TRBV4-1 and J usage is TRBJ1-5; 7 bases are a match to TRBD1. The CDR3 has 15 amino acids. Per the germline V gene, CDR1 is MGHRA and CDR2 is YSYEKL. V lost 1 base and J lost 5; bases outside the gene matches: 5. The CDR3 bases are TGCGCCAGCAGCCAAGTTACAGGGGCAGATCAGCCCCAGCATTTT. This codes for CASSQVTGADQPQHF.

This chain uses TRBV4-1 with TRBJ2-3; D is ambiguous. CDR1 is MGHRA, CDR2 YSYEKL, per germline. The CDR3 runs 14 residues. The V gene lost 1 base and the J gene lost 1 base, with 6 bases spanning the gap. CDR3 region: CASSQGAGTDTQYF. CDR3 in DNA: TGCGCCAGCAGCCAAGGGGCAGGCACAGATACGCAGTATTTT.

V usage is TRBV5-1 and J usage is TRBJ2-7; TRBD2 matches at 9 bases. This CDR3 spans 15 amino acids. V shed 0 bases, J shed 3 bases, and the junction held 4 bases outside the gene matches. Germline V gene lookup returns CDR1 SGHRS and CDR2 YFSETQ. CDR3 loop: CASSLEAGGDYEQYF. Written as DNA, the CDR3 is TGCGCCAGCAGCTTGGAGGCGGGGGGGGACTACGAGCAGTACTTC.

The chain uses TRBV5-1 and TRBJ1-1; unclear D gene. The CDR3 extends over 14 amino acids. Germline-derived CDR1 and CDR2 are SGHRS and YFSETQ. With 0 bases removed from V and 3 bases from J, the gap between germline ends came to 9 bases. CDR3 residues: CASSLVQSDTEAFF. The CDR3 DNA reads as TGCGCCAGCAGCTTGGTACAGTCGGACACTGAAGCTTTCTTT.

J is TRBJ2-7 and V is TRBV2, with D possibly matching TRBD1 (6 bases). This CDR3 is built from 13 residues. Trimming took off 5 bases at V and 1 base at J, with 9 bases between the two ends. Germline V CDR1 and CDR2: SNHLY, FYNNEI. CDR3 residues: CASSLDSSYEQYF. The CDR3 region has the DNA TGTGCCAGCAGTTTGGACAGTTCCTACGAGCAGTACTTC.

This clone was recorded once. The chain joins TRBV9 to TRBJ2-5, with 10 nucleotides matching TRBD2. Germline lookup yields CDR1 SGDLS and CDR2 YYNGEE. The CDR3 spans 15 residues. Trimming removed 3 bases from V and 3 bases from J; junction bases left unmatched: 5. The CDR3 bases are TGTGCCAGCAGCGCCGTCACTAGCGGGGAAGAGACCCAGTACTTC. Protein: CASSAVTSGEETQYF.

V gene TRBV6-1 combines with J gene TRBJ1-4; no definite D call. Between the trimmed V and J ends, which lost 5 bases and 8 bases, there was a span of 12 bases. This CDR3 is 13 amino acids long. Germline V gene lookup returns CDR1 MNHNS and CDR2 SASEGT. The CDR3 is CASSSSESEKLFF. The CDR3, as DNA: TGTGCCAGCAGTTCTTCTGAGTCGGAAAAACTGTTTTTT.

V is TRBV19 and J is TRBJ2-1; D is unclear. With 4 bases removed from V and 8 bases from J, the gap between germline ends came to 9 bases. Germline assignment: CDR1 LNHDA and CDR2 SQIVND (reference sequence). CDR3 length: 12 amino acids. The CDR3 bases are TGTGCCAGTAGTAATAGAGCCCATGAGCAGTTCTTC. Translating gives CASSNRAHEQFF. Looking up the rest from reference TRBV19 and TRBJ2-1 gives the full variable domain: DGGITQSPKYLFRKEGQNVTLSCEQNLNHDAMYWYRQDPGQGLRLIYYSQIVNDFQKGDIAEGYSVSREKKESFPLTVTSAQKNPTAFYLCASSNRAHEQFFGPGTRLTVL.

This rearrangement joins TRBV5-4 to TRBJ2-7; TRBD2 agrees at 12 bases. The ends lost 3 bases at V and 6 bases at J; junction bases unmatched: 7. The CDR3 consists of 15 residues. Germline CDR1 is SGHNT and CDR2 is YYREEE (reference sequence). CDR3 nucleotides: TGTGCCAGCAGCTGGCGACTAGCGGGGGAGGGCGAGCAGTACTTC. Its protein is CASSWRLAGEGEQYF. Full variable domain (remainder filled in from reference TRBV5-4 and TRBJ2-7): ETGVTQSPTHLIKTRGQQVTLRCSSQSGHNTVSWYQQALGQGPQFIFQYYREEENGRGNFPPRFSGLQFPNYSSELNVNALELDDSALYLCASSWRLAGEGEQYFGPGTRLTVT.

The chain links TRBV7-8 to TRBJ2-7; maybe TRBD2 (6 bases). Trimming removed 4 bases at V and 0 bases at J, with 7 bases between. Per the germline V gene, CDR1 is SGHVS and CDR2 is FQNEAQ. CDR3 length: 13 residues. The CDR3 region has the DNA TGTGCCAGCAGCTCCGGGGGCTCCTACGAGCAGTACTTC. Translation gives CASSSGGSYEQYF.

This clone showed up just a few times. This chain joins TRBV6-5 and TRBJ1-6, with D unresolved. The V gene lost 4 bases and the J gene lost 7 bases, with 14 bases spanning the gap. CDR3 length: 15 residues. Germline V lookup: CDR1 MNHEY, CDR2 SVGAGI. The chain's CDR3 is CASSLTDGKNSPLHF. CDR3 DNA sequence: TGTGCCAGCAGTTTAACGGACGGCAAAAATTCACCCCTCCACTTT.

The CDR3 bases are TGTGCCAGCAGCCTCCGGACCCGGGACACCAAAACCCCTGGCTACACCTTC. This translates into CASSLRTRDTKTPGYTF. The chain has TRBV7-2 and TRBJ1-2, with a possible D match to TRBD1 (6 bases). The germline V gene has CDR1 SGHTA and CDR2 FQGNSA. The CDR3 extends over 17 amino acids. Trimming removed 5 bases from V and 7 bases from J, with 26 bases in between.

The rearrangement links TRBV5-1 to TRBJ2-3; D is tentatively TRBD1 or TRBD2 (6 bases each). Germline values: CDR1 SGHRS, CDR2 YFSETQ. The length of the CDR3 is 18 residues. The V gene lost 0 bases and the J gene lost 3 bases, with 20 bases spanning the gap. CDR3 in DNA: TGCGCCAGCAGCTTGGGCCAGCGGGTGGGGGGCCCGACAGATACGCAGTATTTT. Its translation: CASSLGQRVGGPTDTQYF.

The chain has TRBV29-1 and TRBJ2-5, with 10 bases matching TRBD1. The CDR3 is 14 residues long. The germline V gene encodes CDR1 SQVTM and CDR2 ANQGSEA. The J segment lost 5 bases and the V segment lost 6 bases, leaving 9 bases of the junction unmatched. CDR3 residues: CSVSRDRGSETQYF. The CDR3 DNA follows: TGCAGCGTATCTCGGGACAGGGGTTCTGAGACCCAGTACTTC.

The chain links TRBV18 to TRBJ2-5; D call uncertain. Germline CDR1 KGHSH, CDR2 LQKENI. V gave up 0 bases and J gave up 1 base, with 12 bases separating them. CDR3 length: 16 amino acids. The CDR3 loop reads CASSPPGRRGQETQYF. As DNA, the CDR3 is TGTGCCAGCTCACCACCGGGCAGGAGAGGCCAAGAGACCCAGTACTTC. Drawing the rest from reference TRBV18 and TRBJ2-5, the complete variable domain is NAGVMQNPRHLVRRRGQEARLRCSPMKGHSHVYWYRQLPEEGLKFMVYLQKENIIDESGMPKERFSAEFPKEGPSILRIQQVVRGDSAAYFCASSPPGRRGQETQYFGPGTRLLVL.

The chain recombines TRBV5-6 with TRBJ1-1, with a weak D call TRBD1 (6 bases). V gave up 3 bases and J gave up 4 bases, with 10 bases separating them. The germline gives CDR1 SGHDT, CDR2 YYEEEE. The CDR3 has 13 amino acids. Written as DNA, the CDR3 is TGTGCCAGCAGCTCCGCAGGGGTCACTGAAGCTTTCTTT. Translation gives CASSSAGVTEAFF.

The V call is TRBV4-1, the J call TRBJ1-1, with a weak D call TRBD1 (6 bases). V lost 0 bases and J 2 bases, leaving 19 bases between the germline ends. CDR1 and CDR2 from the germline V gene are MGHRA and YSYEKL. The CDR3 consists of 18 residues. CDR3 sequence (DNA): TGCGCCAGCAGCCAAGATCCTATTGAGGGGGGCCTTAACACTGAAGCTTTCTTT. It yields the protein CASSQDPIEGGLNTEAFF.

This sequence joins TRBV7-2 and TRBJ1-2; D ambiguous. This CDR3 region has 13 residues. The V end lost 2 bases, the J end lost 2 bases, and 6 bases lay between the germline ends. CDR1 SGHTA and CDR2 FQGNSA come from the germline V gene. The CDR3 DNA sequence: TGTGCCAGCAGCTTACTCATCAACTATGGCTACACCTTC. The encoded protein is CASSLLINYGYTF.

CDR3 residues: CASSEVQGTVMNTEAFF. The CDR3 DNA reads TGTGCCAGCAGTGAAGTGCAGGGGACCGTCATGAACACTGAAGCTTTCTTT. This chain links TRBV2 with TRBJ1-1; perhaps TRBD1 as D (6 bases). Per the germline V gene, CDR1 is SNHLY and CDR2 is FYNNEI. V lost 1 base, J lost 0 bases, and 15 bases lay in between. This CDR3 is built from 17 residues.

This clone was picked up a small number of times. The rearrangement uses TRBV28 and TRBJ1-1, with D uncertain. The germline CDR1 and CDR2 sequences are MDHEN and SYDVKM. CDR3 length: 15 residues. The V gene lost 6 bases and the J gene lost 4 bases, with 18 bases spanning the gap. The DNA for the CDR3 is TGTGCCAGCAGGATAGACTACAGCGGAGGCACTGAAGCTTTCTTT. Its translation is CASRIDYSGGTEAFF. The whole variable domain, remainder taken from reference TRBV28 and TRBJ1-1, is DVKVTQSSRYLVKRTGEKVFLECVQDMDHENMFWYRQDPGLGLRLIYFSYDVKMKEKGDIPEGYSVSREKKERFSLILESASTNQTSMYLCASRIDYSGGTEAFFGQGTRLTVV.

The CDR3 DNA reads as TGTGCCAGCAGGGATCTGGGGCTCTACACCTTC. Protein: CASRDLGLYTF. This chain connects TRBV2 to TRBJ1-2, with D possibly being TRBD1 (5 bases). The V and J ends lost 6 bases and 10 bases respectively, with 12 bases between them. The V gene's germline CDR1 is SNHLY and CDR2 FYNNEI. The CDR3 is 11 residues long.

V is TRBV7-6 and J is TRBJ2-7; TRBD2 agrees at 12 bases. V lost 5 bases, J lost 4 bases, and 3 bases stayed unmatched. This CDR3 spans 14 amino acids. The germline gives CDR1 SGHVS, CDR2 FNYEAQ. For the CDR3, the DNA is TGTGCCAGCAGCCGCACTAGCGGGGGGTACGAGCAGTACTTC. This sequence encodes CASSRTSGGYEQYF.

The chain joins TRBV20-1 to TRBJ1-2, with no clear D. V was cut by 3 bases and J by 8 bases, with 10 bases left in between. The CDR3 totals 11 residues. Looked up from germline, CDR1 is DFQATT and CDR2 is SNEGSKA (reference sequence). CDR3 loop: CSARDPGGYTF. The DNA of the CDR3 is TGCAGTGCTAGGGACCCGGGCGGCTACACCTTC.